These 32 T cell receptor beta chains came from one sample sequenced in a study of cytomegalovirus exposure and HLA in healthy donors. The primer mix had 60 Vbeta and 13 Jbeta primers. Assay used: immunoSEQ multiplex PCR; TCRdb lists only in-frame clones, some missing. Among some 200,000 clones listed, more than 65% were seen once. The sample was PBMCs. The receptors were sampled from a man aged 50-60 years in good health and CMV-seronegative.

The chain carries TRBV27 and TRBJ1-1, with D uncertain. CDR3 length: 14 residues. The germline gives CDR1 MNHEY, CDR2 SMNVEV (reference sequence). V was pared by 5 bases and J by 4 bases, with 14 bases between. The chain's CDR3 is CASSTVGAGTEAFF. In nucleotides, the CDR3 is TGTGCCAGCAGTACGGTGGGCGCAGGCACTGAAGCTTTCTTT.

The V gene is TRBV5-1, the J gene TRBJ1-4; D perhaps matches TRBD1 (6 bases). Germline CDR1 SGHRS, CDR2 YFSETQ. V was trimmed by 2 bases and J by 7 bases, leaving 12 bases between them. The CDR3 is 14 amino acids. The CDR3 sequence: CASSFTGSGEKLFF. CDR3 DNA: TGCGCCAGCAGCTTTACAGGGTCGGGTGAAAAACTGTTTTTT.

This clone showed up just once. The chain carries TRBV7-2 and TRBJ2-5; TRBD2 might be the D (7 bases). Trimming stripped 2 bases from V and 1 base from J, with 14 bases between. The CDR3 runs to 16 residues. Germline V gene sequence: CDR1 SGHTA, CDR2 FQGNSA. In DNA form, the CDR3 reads TGTGCCAGCAGCTTACGGGGGGCCAACCCCCAAGAGACCCAGTACTTC. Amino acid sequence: CASSLRGANPQETQYF.

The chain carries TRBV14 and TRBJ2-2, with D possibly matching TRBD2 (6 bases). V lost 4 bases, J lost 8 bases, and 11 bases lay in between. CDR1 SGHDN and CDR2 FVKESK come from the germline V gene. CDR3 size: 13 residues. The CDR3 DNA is TGTGCCAGCAGCCCGACTAGTTCGGGGGAGCTGTTTTTT. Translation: CASSPTSSGELFF.

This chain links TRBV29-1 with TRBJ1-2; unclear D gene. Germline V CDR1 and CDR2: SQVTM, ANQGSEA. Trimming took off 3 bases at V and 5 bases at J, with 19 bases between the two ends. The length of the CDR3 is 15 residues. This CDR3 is CSVDRRVGEIYGYTF. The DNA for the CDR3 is TGCAGCGTTGACAGGAGGGTTGGCGAGATTTATGGCTACACCTTC.

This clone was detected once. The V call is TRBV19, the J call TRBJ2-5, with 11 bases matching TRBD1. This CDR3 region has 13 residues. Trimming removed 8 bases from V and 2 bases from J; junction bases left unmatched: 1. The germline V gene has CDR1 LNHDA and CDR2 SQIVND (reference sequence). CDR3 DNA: TGTGCCAGTCGGGACAGGGGGCAAGAGACCCAGTACTTC. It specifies CASRDRGQETQYF.

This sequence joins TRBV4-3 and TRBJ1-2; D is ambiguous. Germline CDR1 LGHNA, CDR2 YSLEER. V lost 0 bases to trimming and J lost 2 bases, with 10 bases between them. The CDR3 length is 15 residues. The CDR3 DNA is TGCGCCAGCAGCCAAGATCTTCACGGGAACTATGGCTACACCTTC. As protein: CASSQDLHGNYGYTF.

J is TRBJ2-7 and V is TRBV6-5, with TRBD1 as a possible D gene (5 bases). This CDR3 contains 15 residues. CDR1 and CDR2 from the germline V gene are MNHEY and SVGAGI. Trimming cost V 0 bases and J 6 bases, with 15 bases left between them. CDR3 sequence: CASSYSVTQAAEQYF. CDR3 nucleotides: TGTGCCAGCAGTTACTCGGTCACACAGGCGGCCGAGCAGTACTTC.

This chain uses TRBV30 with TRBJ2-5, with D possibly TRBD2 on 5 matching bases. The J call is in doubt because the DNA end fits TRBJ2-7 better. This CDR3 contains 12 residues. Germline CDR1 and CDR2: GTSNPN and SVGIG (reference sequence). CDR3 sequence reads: CAWSPLGGEQYF. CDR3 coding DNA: TGTGCCTGGAGTCCCCTCGGAGGCGAGCAGTACTTC.

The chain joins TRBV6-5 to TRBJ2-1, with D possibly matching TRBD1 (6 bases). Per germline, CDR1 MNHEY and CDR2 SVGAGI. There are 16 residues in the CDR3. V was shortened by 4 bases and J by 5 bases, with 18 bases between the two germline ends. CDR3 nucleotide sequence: TGTGCCAGCAGTTGGACAGCCGGAGAATTTAACAATGAGCAGTTCTTC. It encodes CASSWTAGEFNNEQFF.

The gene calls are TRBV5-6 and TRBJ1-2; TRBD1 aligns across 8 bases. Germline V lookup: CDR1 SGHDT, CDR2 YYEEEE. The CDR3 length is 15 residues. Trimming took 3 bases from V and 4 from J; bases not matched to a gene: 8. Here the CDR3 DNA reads TGTGCCAGCAGCTGGGGACAGGTTAATCCCTATGGCTACACCTTC. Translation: CASSWGQVNPYGYTF.

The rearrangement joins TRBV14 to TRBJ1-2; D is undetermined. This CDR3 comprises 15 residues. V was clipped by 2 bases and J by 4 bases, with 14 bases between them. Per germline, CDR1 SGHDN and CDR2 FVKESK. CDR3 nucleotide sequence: TGTGCCAGCAGCCAATACGTGTCAGGCAGCTATGGCTACACCTTC. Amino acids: CASSQYVSGSYGYTF.

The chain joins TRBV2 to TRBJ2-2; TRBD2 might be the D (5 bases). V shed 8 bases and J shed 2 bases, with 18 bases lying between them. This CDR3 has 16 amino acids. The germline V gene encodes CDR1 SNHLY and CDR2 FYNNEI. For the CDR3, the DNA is TGTGCCAGCGGATTGGGAGAAGGATTAAACACCGGGGAGCTGTTTTTT. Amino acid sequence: CASGLGEGLNTGELFF.

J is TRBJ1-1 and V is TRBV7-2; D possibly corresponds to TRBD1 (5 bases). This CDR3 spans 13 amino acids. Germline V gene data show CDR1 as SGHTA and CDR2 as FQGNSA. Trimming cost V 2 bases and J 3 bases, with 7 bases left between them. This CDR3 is CASSLSGYTEAFF. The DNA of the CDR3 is TGTGCCAGCAGCTTATCAGGGTACACTGAAGCTTTCTTT. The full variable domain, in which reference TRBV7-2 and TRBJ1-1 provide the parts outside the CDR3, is GAGVSQSPSNKVTEKGKDVELRCDPISGHTALYWYRQSLGQGLEFLIYFQGNSAPDKSGLPSDRFSAERTGGSVSTLTIQRTQQEDSAVYLCASSLSGYTEAFFGQGTRLTVV.

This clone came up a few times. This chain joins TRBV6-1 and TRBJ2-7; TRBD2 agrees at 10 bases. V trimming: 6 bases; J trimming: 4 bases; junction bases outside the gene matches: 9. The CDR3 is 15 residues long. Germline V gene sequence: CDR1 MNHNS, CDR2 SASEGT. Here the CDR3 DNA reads TGTGCCAGCAGCTCTCAGGAGCGGGGGGGGTACGAGCAGTACTTC. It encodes CASSSQERGGYEQYF.

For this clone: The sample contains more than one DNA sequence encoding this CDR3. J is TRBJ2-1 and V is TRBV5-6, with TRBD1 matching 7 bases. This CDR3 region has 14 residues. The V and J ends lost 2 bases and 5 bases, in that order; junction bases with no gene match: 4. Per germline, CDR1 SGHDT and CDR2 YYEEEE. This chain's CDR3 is CASSFRGFNNEQFF. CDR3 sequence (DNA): TGTGCCAGCAGCTTCAGGGGGTTCAACAATGAGCAGTTCTTC. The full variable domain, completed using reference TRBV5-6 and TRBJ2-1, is DAGVTQSPTHLIKTRGQQVTLRCSPKSGHDTVSWYQQALGQGPQFIFQYYEEEERQRGNFPDRFSGHQFPNYSSELNVNALLLGDSALYLCASSFRGFNNEQFFGPGTRLTVL.

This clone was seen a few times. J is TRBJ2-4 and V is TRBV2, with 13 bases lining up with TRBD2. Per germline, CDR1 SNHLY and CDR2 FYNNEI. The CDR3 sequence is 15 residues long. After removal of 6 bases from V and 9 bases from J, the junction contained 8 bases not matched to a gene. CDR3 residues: CASRLGLAGRSIQYF. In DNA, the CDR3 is TGTGCCAGCAGACTGGGACTAGCGGGGCGTAGCATTCAGTACTTC.

CDR3 sequence: CASSESGGQYF. The DNA for the CDR3 is TGCGCCAGCAGTGAGTCAGGAGGGCAGTACTTC. V usage is TRBV10-2 and J usage is TRBJ2-5; tentative D call: TRBD2 (6 bases). There are 11 residues in the CDR3. Trimming took off 0 bases at V and 11 bases at J, with 7 bases between the two ends. Germline V CDR1 and CDR2: WSHSY, SAAADI.

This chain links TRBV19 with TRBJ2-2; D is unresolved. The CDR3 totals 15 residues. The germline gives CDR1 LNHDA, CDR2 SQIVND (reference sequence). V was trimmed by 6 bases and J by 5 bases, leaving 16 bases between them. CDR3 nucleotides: TGTGCCAGTAGGTTCGCTCCACCCGGGACCGGGGAGCTGTTTTTT. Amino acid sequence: CASRFAPPGTGELFF. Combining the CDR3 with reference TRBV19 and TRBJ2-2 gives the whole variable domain DGGITQSPKYLFRKEGQNVTLSCEQNLNHDAMYWYRQDPGQGLRLIYYSQIVNDFQKGDIAEGYSVSREKKESFPLTVTSAQKNPTAFYLCASRFAPPGTGELFFGEGSRLTVL.

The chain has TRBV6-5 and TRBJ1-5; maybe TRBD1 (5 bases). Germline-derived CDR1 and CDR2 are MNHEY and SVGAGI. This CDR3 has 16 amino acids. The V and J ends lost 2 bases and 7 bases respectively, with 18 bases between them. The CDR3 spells CASSYVGLGRDQPQHF. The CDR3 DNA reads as TGTGCCAGCAGTTACGTCGGGTTGGGGCGTGACCAGCCCCAGCATTTT.

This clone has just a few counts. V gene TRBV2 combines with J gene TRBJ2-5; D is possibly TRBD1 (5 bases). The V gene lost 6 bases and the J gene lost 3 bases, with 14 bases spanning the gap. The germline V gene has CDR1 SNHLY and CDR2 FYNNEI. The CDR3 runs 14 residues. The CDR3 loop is CASSFGALKETQYF. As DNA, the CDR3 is TGTGCCAGCAGCTTTGGGGCCCTTAAAGAGACCCAGTACTTC.

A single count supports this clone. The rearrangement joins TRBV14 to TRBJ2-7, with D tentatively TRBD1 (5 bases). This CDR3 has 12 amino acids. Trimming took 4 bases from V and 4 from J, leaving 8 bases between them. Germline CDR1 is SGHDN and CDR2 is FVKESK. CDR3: CASSPQGYEQYF. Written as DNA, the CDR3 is TGTGCCAGCAGCCCCCAGGGTTACGAGCAGTACTTC.

CDR3 loop: CASRDRGTEAFF. In DNA, the CDR3 is TGTGCCAGCAGGGACAGGGGCACTGAAGCTTTCTTT. J is TRBJ1-1 and V is TRBV28, with 9 bases matching TRBD1. J lost 4 bases, V lost 6 bases, and 0 bases had no gene match. Germline lookup yields CDR1 MDHEN and CDR2 SYDVKM. The CDR3 is made up of 12 amino acids.

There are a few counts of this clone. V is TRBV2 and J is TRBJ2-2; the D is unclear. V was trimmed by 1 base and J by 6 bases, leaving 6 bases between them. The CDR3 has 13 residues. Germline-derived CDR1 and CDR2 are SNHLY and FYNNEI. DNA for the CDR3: TGTGCCAGCAGTGAAGGTTTCTCCGGGGAGCTGTTTTTT. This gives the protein CASSEGFSGELFF.

CDR3 DNA: TGTGCCAGCAGCGTAGATACTAGCGGGGTCGGAAAGACCCAGTACTTC. It yields the protein CASSVDTSGVGKTQYF. The V gene is TRBV9, the J gene TRBJ2-5, with TRBD2 matching 10 bases. V shed 0 bases and J 6 bases; nucleotides not matched to a gene: 8. There are 16 residues in the CDR3. Germline CDR1 SGDLS, CDR2 YYNGEE.

The CDR3 DNA is TGTGCCAGCAGCTTGGTCCGGGACAGGGGAGCCGGAAACACCATATATTTT. It codes for CASSLVRDRGAGNTIYF. The chain carries TRBV5-6 and TRBJ1-3, with 10 nucleotides matching TRBD1. Germline-derived CDR1 and CDR2 are SGHDT and YYEEEE. V gave up 0 bases and J gave up 4 bases; unmatched junction bases: 7. This CDR3 region has 17 residues.

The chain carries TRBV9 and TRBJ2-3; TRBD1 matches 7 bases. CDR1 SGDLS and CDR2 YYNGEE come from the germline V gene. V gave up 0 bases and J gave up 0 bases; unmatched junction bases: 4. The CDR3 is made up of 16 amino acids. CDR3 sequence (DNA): TGTGCCAGCAGCGTAGCCCCAGGGGGAAGCACAGATACGCAGTATTTT. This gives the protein CASSVAPGGSTDTQYF.

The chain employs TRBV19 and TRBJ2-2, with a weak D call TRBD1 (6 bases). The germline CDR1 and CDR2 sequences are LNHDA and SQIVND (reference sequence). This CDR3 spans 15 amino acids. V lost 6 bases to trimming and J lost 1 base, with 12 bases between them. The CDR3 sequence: CASRSGDMNTGELFF. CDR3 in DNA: TGTGCCAGTAGATCAGGGGATATGAACACCGGGGAGCTGTTTTTT.

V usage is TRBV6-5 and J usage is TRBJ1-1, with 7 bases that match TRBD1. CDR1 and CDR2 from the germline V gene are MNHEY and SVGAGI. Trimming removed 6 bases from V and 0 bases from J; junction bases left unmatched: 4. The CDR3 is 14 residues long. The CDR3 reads CASRRGQLNTEAFF. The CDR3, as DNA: TGTGCCAGCAGGCGGGGACAGTTGAACACTGAAGCTTTCTTT.

The CDR3 protein is CASSLAGGGSQPQHF. As DNA, the CDR3 is TGTGCCAGCAGCTTAGCAGGGGGCGGGTCTCAGCCCCAGCATTTT. The rearrangement uses TRBV7-2 and TRBJ1-5; 7 bases are a match to TRBD1. CDR3 length: 15 amino acids. Losses at the gene ends were 0 bases for V and 6 bases for J; bases not matched to a gene: 5. CDR1 is SGHTA, CDR2 FQGNSA, per germline.

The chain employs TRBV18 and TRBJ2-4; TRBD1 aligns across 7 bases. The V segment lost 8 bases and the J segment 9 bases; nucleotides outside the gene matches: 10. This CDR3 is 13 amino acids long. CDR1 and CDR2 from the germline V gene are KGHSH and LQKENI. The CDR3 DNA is TGTGCCAGCGCGGCACAGGGGAGAGCCATTCAGTACTTC. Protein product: CASAAQGRAIQYF.

CDR3 coding DNA: TGTGCCAGCAGCTTGTACGAGACAGCTTACACCGGGGAGCTGTTTTTT. It translates to CASSLYETAYTGELFF. V and J are TRBV5-6 and TRBJ2-2; weak D call: TRBD1 (5 bases). CDR1 SGHDT and CDR2 YYEEEE come from the germline V gene. There are 16 residues in the CDR3. With 1 base removed from V and 3 bases from J, the gap between germline ends came to 13 bases.